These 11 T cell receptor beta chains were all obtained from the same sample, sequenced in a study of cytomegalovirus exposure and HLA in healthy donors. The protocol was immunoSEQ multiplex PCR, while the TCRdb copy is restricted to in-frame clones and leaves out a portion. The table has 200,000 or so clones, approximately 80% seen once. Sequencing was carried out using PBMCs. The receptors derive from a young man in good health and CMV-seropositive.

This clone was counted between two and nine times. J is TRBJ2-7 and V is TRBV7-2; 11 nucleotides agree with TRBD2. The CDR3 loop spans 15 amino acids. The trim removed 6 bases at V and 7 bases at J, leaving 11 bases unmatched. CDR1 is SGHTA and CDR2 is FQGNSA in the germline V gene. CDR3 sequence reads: CASSQLAGASWEQYF. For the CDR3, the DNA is TGTGCCAGCAGTCAACTAGCGGGGGCCTCTTGGGAGCAGTACTTC.

The CDR3 nucleotides are TGTGCCAGCAGCCCTACGACAGGGGGCGCCTCCTACAATGAGCAGTTCTTC. Protein sequence: CASSPTTGGASYNEQFF. The chain has TRBV7-9 and TRBJ2-1; 10 nucleotides match TRBD1. V lost 5 bases to trimming and J lost 0 bases; unmatched junction nucleotides: 7. Germline V CDR1 and CDR2: SEHNR, FQNEAQ (reference sequence). The length of the CDR3 is 17 residues.

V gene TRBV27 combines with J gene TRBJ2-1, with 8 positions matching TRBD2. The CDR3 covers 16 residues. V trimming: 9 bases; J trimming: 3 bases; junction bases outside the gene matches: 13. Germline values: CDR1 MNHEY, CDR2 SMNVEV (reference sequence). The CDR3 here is CASNPTSVAFYNEQFF. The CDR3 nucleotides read TGTGCCAGTAATCCGACTAGCGTCGCGTTCTACAATGAGCAGTTCTTC.

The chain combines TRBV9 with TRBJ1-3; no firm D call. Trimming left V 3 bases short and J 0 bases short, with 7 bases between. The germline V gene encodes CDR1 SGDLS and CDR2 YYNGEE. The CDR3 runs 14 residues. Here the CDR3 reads CASSGRSSGNTIYF. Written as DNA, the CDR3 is TGTGCCAGCAGCGGGAGGAGCTCTGGAAACACCATATATTTT.

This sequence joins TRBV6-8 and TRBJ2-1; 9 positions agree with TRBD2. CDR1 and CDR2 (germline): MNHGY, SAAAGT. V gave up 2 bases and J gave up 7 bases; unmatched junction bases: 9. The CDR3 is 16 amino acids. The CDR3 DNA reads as TGTGCCAGCAGTTACCCGAGGCGGGAGGGCCGAAATGAGCAGTTCTTC. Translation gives CASSYPRREGRNEQFF.

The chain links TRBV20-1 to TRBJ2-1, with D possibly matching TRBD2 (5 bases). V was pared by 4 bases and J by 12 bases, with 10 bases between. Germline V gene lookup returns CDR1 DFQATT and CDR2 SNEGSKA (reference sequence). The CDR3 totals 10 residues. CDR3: CSAKLRAQFF. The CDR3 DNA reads TGCAGTGCTAAACTGCGGGCGCAGTTCTTC.

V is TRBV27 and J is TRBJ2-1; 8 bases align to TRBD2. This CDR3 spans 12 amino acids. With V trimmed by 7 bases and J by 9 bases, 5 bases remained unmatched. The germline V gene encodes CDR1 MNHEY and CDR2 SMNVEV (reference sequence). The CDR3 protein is CASTPRGGEQFF. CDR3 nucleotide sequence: TGTGCCAGCACCCCACGGGGGGGTGAGCAGTTCTTC.

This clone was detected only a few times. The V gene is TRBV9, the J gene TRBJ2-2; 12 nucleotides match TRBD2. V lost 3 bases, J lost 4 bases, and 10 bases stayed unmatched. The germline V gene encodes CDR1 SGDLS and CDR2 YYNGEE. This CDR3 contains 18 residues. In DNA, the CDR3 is TGTGCCAGCAGCGCCCTAGCGGGAGGGCCTCTGGGCACCGGGGAGCTGTTTTTT. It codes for CASSALAGGPLGTGELFF.

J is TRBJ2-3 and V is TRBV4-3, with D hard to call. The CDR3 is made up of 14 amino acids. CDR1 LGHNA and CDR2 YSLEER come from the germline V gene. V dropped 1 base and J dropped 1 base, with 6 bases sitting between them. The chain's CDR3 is CASSQAARTDTQYF. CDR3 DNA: TGCGCCAGCAGCCAAGCAGCGCGCACAGATACGCAGTATTTT.

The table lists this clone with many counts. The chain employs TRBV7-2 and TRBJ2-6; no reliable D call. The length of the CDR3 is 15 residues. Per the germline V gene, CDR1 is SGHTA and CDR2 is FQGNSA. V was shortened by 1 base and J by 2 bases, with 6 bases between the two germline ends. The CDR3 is CASSLGGTGANVLTF. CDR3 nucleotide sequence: TGTGCCAGCAGCTTAGGAGGTACTGGGGCCAACGTCCTGACTTTC.

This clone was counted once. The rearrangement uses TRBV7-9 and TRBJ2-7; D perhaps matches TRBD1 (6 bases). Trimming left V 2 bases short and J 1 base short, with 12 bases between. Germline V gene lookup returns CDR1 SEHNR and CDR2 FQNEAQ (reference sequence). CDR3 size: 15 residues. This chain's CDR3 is CASSLRAGESYEQYF. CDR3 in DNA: TGTGCCAGCAGCTTACGCGCAGGGGAATCCTACGAGCAGTACTTC.